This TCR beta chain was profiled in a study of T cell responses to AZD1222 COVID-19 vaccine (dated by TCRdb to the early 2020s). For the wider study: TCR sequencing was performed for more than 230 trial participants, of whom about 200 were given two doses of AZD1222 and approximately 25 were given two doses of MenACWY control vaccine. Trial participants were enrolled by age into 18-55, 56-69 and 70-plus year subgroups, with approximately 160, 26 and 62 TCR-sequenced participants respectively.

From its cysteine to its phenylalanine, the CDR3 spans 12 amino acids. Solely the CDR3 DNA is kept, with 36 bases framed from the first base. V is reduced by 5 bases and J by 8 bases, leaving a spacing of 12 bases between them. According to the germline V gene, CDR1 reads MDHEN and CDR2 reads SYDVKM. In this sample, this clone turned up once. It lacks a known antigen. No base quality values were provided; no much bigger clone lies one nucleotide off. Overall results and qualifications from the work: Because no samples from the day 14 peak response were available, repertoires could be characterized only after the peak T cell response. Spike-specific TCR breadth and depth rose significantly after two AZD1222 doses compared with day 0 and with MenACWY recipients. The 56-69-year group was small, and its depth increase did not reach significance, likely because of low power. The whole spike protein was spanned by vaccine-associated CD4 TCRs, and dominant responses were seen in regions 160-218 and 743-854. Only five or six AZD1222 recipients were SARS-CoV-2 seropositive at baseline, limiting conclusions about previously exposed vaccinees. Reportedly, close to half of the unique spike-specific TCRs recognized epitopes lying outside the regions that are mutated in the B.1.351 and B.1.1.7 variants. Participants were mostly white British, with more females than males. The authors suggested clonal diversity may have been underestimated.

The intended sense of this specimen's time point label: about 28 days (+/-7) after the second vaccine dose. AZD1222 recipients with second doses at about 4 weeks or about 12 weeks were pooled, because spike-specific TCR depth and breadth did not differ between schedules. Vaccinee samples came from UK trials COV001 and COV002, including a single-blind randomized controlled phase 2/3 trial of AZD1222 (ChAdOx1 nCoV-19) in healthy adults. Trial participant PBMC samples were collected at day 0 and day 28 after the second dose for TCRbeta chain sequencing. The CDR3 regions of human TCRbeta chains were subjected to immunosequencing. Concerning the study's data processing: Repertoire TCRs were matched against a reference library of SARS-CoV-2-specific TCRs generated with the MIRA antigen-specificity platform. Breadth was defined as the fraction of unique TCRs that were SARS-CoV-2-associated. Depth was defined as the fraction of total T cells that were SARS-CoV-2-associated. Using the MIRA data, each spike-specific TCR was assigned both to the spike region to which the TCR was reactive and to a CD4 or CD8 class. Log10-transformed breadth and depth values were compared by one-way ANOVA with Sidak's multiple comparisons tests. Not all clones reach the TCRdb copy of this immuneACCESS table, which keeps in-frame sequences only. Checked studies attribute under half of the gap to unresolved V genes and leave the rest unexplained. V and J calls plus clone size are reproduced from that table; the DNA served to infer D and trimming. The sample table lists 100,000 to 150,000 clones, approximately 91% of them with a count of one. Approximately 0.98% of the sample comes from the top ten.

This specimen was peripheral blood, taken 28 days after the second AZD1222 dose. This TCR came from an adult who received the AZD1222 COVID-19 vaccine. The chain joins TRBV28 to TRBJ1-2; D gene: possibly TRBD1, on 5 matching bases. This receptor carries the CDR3 CASSAYQGGYTF. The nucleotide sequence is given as TGTGCCAGCAGTGCCTACCAGGGAGGCTACACCTTC.